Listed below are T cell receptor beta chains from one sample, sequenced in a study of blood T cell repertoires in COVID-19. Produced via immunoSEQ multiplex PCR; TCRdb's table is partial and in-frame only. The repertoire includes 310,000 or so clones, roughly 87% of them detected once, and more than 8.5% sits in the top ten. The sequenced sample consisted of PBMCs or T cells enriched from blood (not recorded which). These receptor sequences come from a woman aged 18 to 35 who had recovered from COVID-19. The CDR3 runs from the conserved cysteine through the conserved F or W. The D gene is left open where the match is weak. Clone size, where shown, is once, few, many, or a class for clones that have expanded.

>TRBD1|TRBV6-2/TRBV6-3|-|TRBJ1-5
TGTGCCAGCAGTTACCCGGGACAGGGGTTCAATCAGCCCCAGCATTTT
CASSYPGQGFNQPQHF
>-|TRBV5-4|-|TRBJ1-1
TGTGCCAGCAGCTCACCTATAACAGGACAGACGGAAGCTTTCTTT
CASSSPITGQTEAFF
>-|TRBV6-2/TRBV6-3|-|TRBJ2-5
TGTGCCAGCAGTCGCCCGAGGGGGTATGAAGAGACCCAGTACTTC
CASSRPRGYEETQYF
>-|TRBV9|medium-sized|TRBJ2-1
TGTGCCAGCAGCCCCCGGTGGGGGGCCTACAATGAGCAGTTCTTC
CASSPRWGAYNEQFF
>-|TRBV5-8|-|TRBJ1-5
TGTGCCAGCAGCAACAGACGCAATCAGCCCCAGCATTTT
CASSNRRNQPQHF
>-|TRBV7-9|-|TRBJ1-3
TGTGCCAGCAGCTTACACTCTGGAAACACCATATATTTT
CASSLHSGNTIYF
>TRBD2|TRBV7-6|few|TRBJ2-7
TGTGCCAGCAGCCAAACCTTTCCGGGACTAGCGGGATCCTACGAGCAGTACTTC
CASSQTFPGLAGSYEQYF
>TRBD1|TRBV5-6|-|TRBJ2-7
TGTGCCAGCAGCCCAGGGACAGGGTCATCCTACGAGCAGTACTTC
CASSPGTGSSYEQYF
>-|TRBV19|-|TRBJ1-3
TGTGCCAGTAGTAGCAGGGGTTGGTTTGAAAACACCATATATTTT
CASSSRGWFENTIYF
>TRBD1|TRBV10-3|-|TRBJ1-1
TGTGCCATCAGTGACCCGACGGGACAGGGTGGGAACACTGAAGCTTTCTTT
CAISDPTGQGGNTEAFF
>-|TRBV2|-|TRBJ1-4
TGTGCCAGCAGTGAAGGGATAGCGAGAGAAAAACTGTTTTTT
CASSEGIAREKLFF